This TCR beta chain was observed in a study of T cells in Graves' hyperthyroidism and ophthalmopathy. Out of approximately 10 ml of fresh peripheral blood came the PBMCs. Amplification of TCR beta CDR3 regions used RNA as the template. The HTBI primer set was used in a first-round RT-PCR of the TCR CDR3. From the multiplex PCR reads, TCRdb called clonotypes with MiXCR, one entry per CDR3 protein. The data hold about 400,000 distinct CDR3 sequences, with about 14% observed a single time. Looked up from germline, CDR1 is SGDLS and CDR2 is YYNGEE. Trimming cost V 0 bases and J 2 bases, with 11 bases left between them. The CDR3 covers 15 residues. In the case of this clonotype: Its antigen is unidentified.

The study, taken as a whole, reports: Ophthalmopathy, which appeared later, was predicted by the model a median around 6 months before onset.

This receptor was obtained from a man aged 45-60 years with Graves' ophthalmopathy. This chain joins TRBV9 and TRBJ2-5; the D is unclear. The sample was blood. This CDR3 is CASSVGTINQETQYF. The CDR3 DNA reads TGTGCCAGCAGCGTAGGGACCATTAATCAAGAGACCCAGTACTTC.